Listed below are T cell receptor beta chains from one sample, sequenced in a study of cytomegalovirus exposure and HLA in healthy donors. Clones were sequenced by immunoSEQ multiplex PCR, and TCRdb holds only the in-frame ones, with some missing. Among about 100,000 clones listed, approximately 79% were seen once. The source material was PBMCs. The source of these receptors is a woman between 35 and 50 years old in good health and CMV-seronegative. CDR3s include the opening cysteine and the closing phenylalanine or tryptophan. A D gene is named only where the DNA matches it firmly. The size entry is marked missing in some rows and otherwise reads once, few, many or a size class.

V: TRBV7-3
D: TRBD1
size: .
J: TRBJ2-2
CDR3: CASSNDRGRIAGELFF
DNA: TGTGCCAGCAGCAACGACAGGGGGAGAATCGCCGGGGAGCTGTTTTTT

V: TRBV7-3
D: TRBD1
size: .
J: TRBJ1-1
CDR3: CASSLTGQMNTEAFF
DNA: TGTGCCAGCAGCTTAACGGGACAGATGAACACTGAAGCTTTCTTT

V: TRBV7-3
D: .
size: once
J: TRBJ1-1
CDR3: CASSLGGGFTEAFF
DNA: TGTGCCAGCAGCTTAGGTGGCGGATTCACTGAAGCTTTCTTT

V: TRBV2
D: TRBD1
size: .
J: TRBJ1-4
CDR3: CASRTTGANEKLFF
DNA: TGTGCCAGCAGAACGACAGGGGCTAATGAAAAACTGTTTTTT

V: TRBV4-2
D: .
size: .
J: TRBJ2-7
CDR3: CASSQTGTKDYEQYF
DNA: TGTGCCAGCAGCCAAACCGGGACAAAAGACTACGAGCAGTACTTC

V: TRBV7-2
D: TRBD1
size: .
J: TRBJ1-1
CDR3: CASREGQLNTEAFF
DNA: TGTGCCAGCAGGGAGGGACAGCTGAACACTGAAGCTTTCTTT

V: TRBV10-1
D: TRBD1
size: .
J: TRBJ1-1
CDR3: CASRNQEGQENTEAFF
DNA: TGCGCCAGCAGAAACCAAGAGGGACAGGAGAACACTGAAGCTTTCTTT

V: TRBV5-1
D: .
size: .
J: TRBJ2-6
CDR3: CASSEQTGNSGANVLTF
DNA: TGCGCCAGCAGCGAGCAGACAGGAAACTCTGGGGCCAACGTCCTGACTTTC

V: TRBV6-5
D: TRBD1
size: .
J: TRBJ1-5
CDR3: CASRRGQDQPQHF
DNA: TGTGCCAGCAGGAGGGGGCAGGATCAGCCCCAGCATTTT

V: TRBV9
D: .
size: .
J: TRBJ2-7
CDR3: CASSPTVRSSYEQYF
DNA: TGTGCCAGCAGCCCGACGGTCCGGAGTTCCTACGAGCAGTACTTC

V: TRBV5-1
D: .
size: once
J: TRBJ1-4
CDR3: CASSLAWDSREKLFF
DNA: TGCGCCAGCAGCTTGGCCTGGGACTCACGGGAAAAACTGTTTTTT